This TCR beta chain was documented in a study of OX40 agonist ivuxolimab in advanced cancers. For the study at large: Given to patients was ivuxolimab, an agonistic anti-OX40 (CD134) antibody.

TCRdb's copy holds only in-frame clones and misses some; the assay was immunoSEQ multiplex PCR. The table lists approximately 74,000 clones, 85% of them singletons. The CDR3 is made up of 15 amino acids. With V trimmed by 2 bases and J by 6 bases, 3 bases remained unmatched. Germline V gives CDR1 SGHNT, CDR2 YYREEE (reference sequence). This chain joins TRBV5-4 and TRBJ2-2, with 11 bases lining up with TRBD2. This TCR was recovered from an adult with an advanced solid tumor such as melanoma, head and neck, liver or kidney cancer. Material: CD4+ or CD8+ T cells sorted from blood, obtained in a trial of the OX40 agonist ivuxolimab. In DNA form, the CDR3 reads TGTGCCAGCAGCTTCGATAGCGGGAGGGCCGGGGAGCTGTTTTTT. Amino acids: CASSFDSGRAGELFF.